The subject of this entry is one TCR beta chain. Its target is not known. This specimen comes from a study of Ad26.COV2.S vaccination and SARS-CoV-2 variants. General study findings and limits: It was vaccine recipients, not placebo recipients, who had the higher spike-specific TCR breadth.

Clones were sequenced by immunoSEQ multiplex PCR, and TCRdb holds only the in-frame ones, with some missing. The data hold 350,000 to 500,000 clones, with about nine tenths observed a single time. V was shortened by 6 bases and J by 2 bases, with 14 bases between the two germline ends. Germline CDR1 is ENHRY and CDR2 is SYGVKD. CDR3 length equals 14 residues. Stated treatment: some 19 received Ad26.COV2.S at low or high dose, single or two shots; about 5 received placebo; per-sample allocation not given. All samples were drawn on day 63, counting from the first vaccine or placebo injection. The material sequenced was peripheral blood, taken in a trial of Ad26.COV2.S vaccine versus placebo. The chain joins TRBV10-3 to TRBJ2-7, with D perhaps assigned TRBD1 or TRBD2 (5 bases each). The receptor was derived from a person between 18 and 59 years old who received the Ad26.COV2.S COVID-19 vaccine or a placebo. CDR3 in amino acids: CAISGRDGPYEQYF. The CDR3 DNA reads as TGTGCCATCAGCGGCCGGGACGGTCCCTACGAGCAGTACTTC.